This T cell receptor (beta chain) is from a study of T cell repertoires in cytomegalovirus infection. Across the study: Well-studied HLA-B-restricted CMV epitopes were used in the study alongside recently identified HLA-C-restricted ones. The public TCR beta signatures pointed to both CMV infection and matching HLA type. Study-level findings and limits: Clonotype analysis showed dominance of the ex vivo response by HLA-C-restricted CMV-specific TCR beta clonotypes.

This clonotype was recorded a few times. Antigen unknown. V was pared by 6 bases and J by 2 bases, with 6 bases of the junction left unmatched. The CDR3 spans 15 residues. TCRdb redid the calling of the reads with MiXCR, one entry per CDR3 protein. The sample lists around 800,000 distinct CDR3 sequences, about 30% occurring once. The specimen was cultured CD8+ T cells from PBMCs, collected from culture after CMV antigen stimulation. This receptor was identified in a human donor in good health (CMV status not recorded). Some clones in this sample may be carry-over from other donors' samples. The rearrangement joins TRBV12-3 or TRBV12-4 to TRBJ1-5, with TRBD1 matching 8 bases. CDR3 amino acids: CASSRGRVGNQPQHF. The CDR3 nucleotides read TGTGCCAGCAGCAGGGGGCGAGTCGGCAATCAGCCCCAGCATTTT.